The 30 T cell receptor beta chains listed next were all sequenced from one sample in a study of metastatic and nonmetastatic thyroid tumors. All patients were treatment-naive before thyroid surgery. TCRdb re-called clones via MiXCR from the PCR reads. The sample records roughly 30,000 clones, more than 15% being singletons. The source material was blood. The source of these receptors is a female donor with papillary thyroid cancer or a benign thyroid nodule (not recorded which). Some clones in this sample may be carry-over from other donors' samples.

The chain has TRBV12-3 or TRBV12-4 and TRBJ2-7, with 9 bases identical to TRBD2. This CDR3 has 14 amino acids. Trimming at V came to 5 bases and at J to 2 bases, leaving 4 bases not matched to a gene. This CDR3 is CASSRTSETYEQYF. CDR3 in DNA: TGTGCCAGCAGTCGGACTAGCGAAACCTACGAGCAGTACTTC.

The table lists this clone with many counts. The chain combines TRBV25-1 with TRBJ2-1, with D hard to call. The CDR3 has 11 residues. Germline assignment: CDR1 MGHDK and CDR2 SYGVNS. V was shortened by 8 bases and J by 6 bases, with 8 bases between the two germline ends. The CDR3 region has the DNA TGTGCCAGCCGAACGTTCAATGAGCAGTTCTTC. Residues: CASRTFNEQFF.

This clone was seen a single time. A much larger clone differs by one base, so this may be a read error. The J gene is TRBJ1-2, the V gene TRBV5-5, with D unclear. Per germline, CDR1 SGHKS and CDR2 YYEKEE (reference sequence). Trimming pared 0 bases from V and 9 bases from J, leaving 21 bases between. The length of the CDR3 is 16 residues. The CDR3 is CASSLEFAARKGCYTF. For the CDR3, the DNA is TGTGCCAGCAGCTTGGAATTCGCAGCCCGGAAGGGTTGCTACACCTTC.

In this sample, this clone turned up many times. The rearrangement uses TRBV13 and TRBJ1-2, with D possibly matching TRBD1 (6 bases). The CDR3 runs 13 residues. Germline V gene data show CDR1 as PRHDT and CDR2 as FYEKMQ (reference sequence). The V gene lost 5 bases and the J gene lost 6 bases, with 13 bases spanning the gap. Here the CDR3 DNA reads TGTGCCAGCAGCCCCGGACAGAACCATGGCTACACCTTC. Residues: CASSPGQNHGYTF.

In regard to this clone: This may be a read error: a much more frequent sequence differs by one nucleotide. V is TRBV7-9 and J is TRBJ1-1; TRBD1 is a possible D gene (6 bases). V lost 5 bases to trimming and J lost 4 bases, with 14 bases between them. The CDR3 is made up of 14 amino acids. The germline gives CDR1 SEHNR, CDR2 FQNEAQ (reference sequence). The CDR3 region is CASSLRVGGTEAFF. For the CDR3, the DNA is TGTGCCAGCAGCCTAAGGGTAGGGGGCACTGAAGCTTTCTTT.

This clone was picked up many times. This rearrangement joins TRBV15 to TRBJ2-7; the D call may be TRBD1 or TRBD2 (6 bases each). The CDR3 is 18 amino acids. The V gene lost 0 bases and the J gene lost 4 bases, with 22 bases spanning the gap. CDR1 is LNHNV and CDR2 is YYDKDF in the germline V gene (reference sequence). The CDR3 region is CATSRERLVGALSYEQYF. The CDR3 region has the DNA TGTGCCACCAGCAGAGAACGACTAGTGGGGGCCCTGTCATACGAGCAGTACTTC.

The gene calls are TRBV20-1 and TRBJ2-7; D is perhaps TRBD1 or TRBD2 (5 bases each). This CDR3 region has 13 residues. With 0 bases removed from V and 2 bases from J, the gap between germline ends came to 8 bases. Looked up from germline, CDR1 is DFQATT and CDR2 is SNEGSKA (reference sequence). The CDR3 DNA reads TGCAGTGCTAGAGAGGGACCCACCTACGAGCAGTACTTC. It yields the protein CSAREGPTYEQYF.

This clone was counted at least ten times. One base away lies a much larger clone, so this may be a sequencing read error. Other DNA sequences in this specimen translate into the identical CDR3. The chain employs TRBV6-1 and TRBJ2-7; D call uncertain. CDR3 size: 10 residues. The germline V gene encodes CDR1 MNHNS and CDR2 SASEGT. V gave up 6 bases and J gave up 8 bases, with 8 bases separating them. The CDR3 DNA is TGTGCCAGCAGCGAGGCAAAGCAGTACTTC. The encoded protein is CASSEAKQYF.

This clone was observed at least ten times. The chain is built from TRBV5-1 and TRBJ2-5; D possibly uses TRBD1 or TRBD2 (6 bases each). Trimming removed 0 bases at V and 4 bases at J, with 16 bases between. Germline V CDR1 and CDR2: SGHRS, YFSETQ. The CDR3 is 16 residues long. The CDR3 DNA sequence: TGCGCCAGCAGCTTGGAATTTATAGGGGGAGGAGAGACCCAGTACTTC. Its protein is CASSLEFIGGGETQYF.

Turning to this clone: A single base separates this from a much larger clone, so it may be a read error. The same CDR3 also results from other DNA sequences found in this sample. DNA of the CDR3: TGTGCCAGCAGCCCCTGGGGGGGCGACATGAACACCGAAGCTTTCTTT. Residues: CASSPWGGDMNTEAFF. V gene TRBV11-1 combines with J gene TRBJ1-1; D perhaps matches TRBD1 (6 bases). The CDR3 covers 16 residues. Germline V gene sequence: CDR1 SGHAT, CDR2 FQDESV (reference sequence).

In the case of this clone: The junction shows a germline mismatch at one end, possibly a read error. The chain joins TRBV12-3 or TRBV12-4 to TRBJ2-5; the D call may be TRBD1 or TRBD2 (5 bases each). The CDR3 extends over 14 amino acids. The CDR3 coding sequence is TGTTCCAGCAGTCGGGACGGCCCCCAAGAGACCCAGTACTTC. It specifies CSSSRDGPQETQYF.

About this clone: Just one base apart from a much larger clone, this may be a read error. The chain combines TRBV9 with TRBJ2-4, with 10 bases aligning to TRBD1. The V gene end was trimmed by 4 bases and the J gene end by 2 bases; junction bases not matched to a gene: 9. The germline CDR1 and CDR2 sequences are SGDLS and YYNGEE. CDR3 size: 17 residues. In DNA, the CDR3 is TGTGCCAGCAGCCCAGAGACAGGGGGCTTAACCAAAAACATTCAGTACTTC. It is translated as CASSPETGGLTKNIQYF.

The rearrangement links TRBV20-1 to TRBJ2-3; D possibly uses TRBD1 or TRBD2 (5 bases each). Between the trimmed V and J ends, which lost 8 bases and 6 bases, there was a span of 18 bases. Germline V CDR1 and CDR2: DFQATT, SNEGSKA (reference sequence). This CDR3 has 13 amino acids. CDR3 protein: CSFAGRGADTQYF. CDR3 DNA: TGCAGTTTCGCTGGCAGAGGGGCGGATACGCAGTATTTT.

There are many counts of this clone. V usage is TRBV28 and J usage is TRBJ2-1; D might be TRBD2 (6 bases). The CDR3 is made up of 19 amino acids. Germline values: CDR1 MDHEN, CDR2 SYDVKM. V was cut by 2 bases and J by 0 bases, with 20 bases left in between. The CDR3 bases are TGTGCCAGCAGTTTACTGCCGGGGCATAGCGGTAGCTCCTACAATGAGCAGTTCTTC. This translates into CASSLLPGHSGSSYNEQFF.

This clone was detected many times. The sample has other DNA sequences that encode this CDR3 too. The chain combines TRBV28 with TRBJ1-5; D not resolved. The ends were cut back, 10 bases at V and 0 bases at J, with 22 bases in the middle. The CDR3 is 17 amino acids. Looked up from germline, CDR1 is MDHEN and CDR2 is SYDVKM. CDR3 region: CATSPYGQTNSNQPQHF. DNA for the CDR3: TGTGCCACCTCCCCGTATGGGCAAACAAATAGCAATCAGCCCCAGCATTTT.

The J gene is TRBJ1-1, the V gene TRBV20-1; D possibly corresponds to TRBD1 (5 bases). CDR3 length: 14 amino acids. The V end was cut by 1 base, the J end by 4 bases, with 13 bases between. Germline CDR1 DFQATT, CDR2 SNEGSKA (reference sequence). CDR3 sequence reads: CSARVTRGGTEAFF. The DNA for the CDR3 is TGCAGTGCTAGAGTAACGCGGGGGGGCACTGAAGCTTTCTTT.

This clone showed up many times. This chain connects TRBV6-1 to TRBJ2-1; the D gene is possibly TRBD2 (6 bases). The CDR3 extends over 14 amino acids. Trimming stripped 6 bases from V and 6 bases from J, with 15 bases between. The germline V gene encodes CDR1 MNHNS and CDR2 SASEGT. The CDR3 coding sequence is TGTGCCAGCAGGGACTTGGGGGGAGTCAATGAGCAGTTCTTC. Translated, it gives CASRDLGGVNEQFF.

This clone was seen repeatedly, ten times or more. The chain has TRBV5-1 and TRBJ1-1; 12 bases fit TRBD1. V lost 5 bases and J lost 3; bases outside the gene matches: 5. Germline loops: CDR1 SGHRS, CDR2 YFSETQ. The CDR3 is made up of 15 amino acids. The CDR3, as DNA: TGCGCCAGCAGTCCCGGGACAGGGGGCCACACTGAAGCTTTCTTT. Encoded protein: CASSPGTGGHTEAFF.

Many counts were recorded for this clone. This chain connects TRBV28 to TRBJ2-5, with 11 positions matching TRBD2. The germline CDR1 and CDR2 sequences are MDHEN and SYDVKM. J was trimmed by 4 bases and V by 6 bases; bases with no gene match: 10. The CDR3 has 16 residues. CDR3 sequence (DNA): TGTGCCAGCAGCCCTACCCTAGCGGGGGGATCAGAGACCCAGTACTTC. Translation: CASSPTLAGGSETQYF.

This clone occurred many times. This CDR3 is also generated by other DNA sequences in the sample. The chain uses TRBV24-1 and TRBJ2-5; D might be TRBD2 (5 bases). This CDR3 has 13 amino acids. With 7 bases removed from V and 5 bases from J, the gap between germline ends came to 13 bases. In germline, CDR1 is KGHDR, CDR2 SFDVKD. In nucleotides, the CDR3 is TGTGCCACCAGCTACTCCGGGGAGGAGACCCAGTACTTC. Residues: CATSYSGEETQYF.

This clone was seen many times. This chain joins TRBV6-1 and TRBJ1-5; a weak D match, TRBD1 (5 bases). The CDR3 runs to 14 residues. The V and J ends lost 6 bases and 6 bases respectively, with 15 bases between them. CDR1 is MNHNS, CDR2 SASEGT, per germline. CDR3 nucleotides: TGTGCCAGCAGATACCAGGGATTGGGTCAGCCCCAGCATTTT. Translating gives CASRYQGLGQPQHF.

In its sample, this clone was seen many times. In DNA form, the CDR3 reads TGTGCCAGCAGTGAGTTGTCGGGAGAAGGGACCGGGGAGCTGTTTTTT. Translation: CASSELSGEGTGELFF. The J gene is TRBJ2-2, the V gene TRBV2; D possibly corresponds to TRBD2 (6 bases). V lost 3 bases, J lost 5 bases, and 16 bases lay in between. From germline, CDR1 is SNHLY and CDR2 FYNNEI. This CDR3 contains 16 residues.

This clone was detected ten times or more. This chain uses TRBV11-2 with TRBJ1-2; no clear D gene. Germline assignment: CDR1 SGHAT and CDR2 FQNNGV. The ends were cut back, 4 bases at V and 4 bases at J, with 10 bases in the middle. This CDR3 region has 13 residues. CDR3 nucleotide sequence: TGTGCCAGCAGCTCCTCGTGGGGCTATGGCTACACCTTC. It specifies CASSSSWGYGYTF.

This clone was counted many times. Here the CDR3 DNA reads TGTGCCAGCAGTGAAGGGGAGCGGGAGCTTACAGATACGCAGTATTTT. Translation gives CASSEGERELTDTQYF. The chain uses TRBV2 and TRBJ2-3; TRBD2 aligns across 8 bases. The V and J ends lost 1 base and 3 bases, in that order; junction bases with no gene match: 6. CDR1 and CDR2 from the germline V gene are SNHLY and FYNNEI. The CDR3 has 16 residues. Drawing the rest from reference TRBV2 and TRBJ2-3, the complete variable domain is EPEVTQTPSHQVTQMGQEVILRCVPISNHLYFYWYRQILGQKVEFLVSFYNNEISEKSEIFDDQFSVERPDGSNFTLKIRSTKLEDSAMYFCASSEGERELTDTQYFGPGTRLTVL.

The sample holds many counts of this clone. The chain carries TRBV12-3 or TRBV12-4 and TRBJ1-1, with no clear D. Trimming removed 2 bases from V and 1 base from J, with 8 bases in between. CDR3 length equals 14 residues. The CDR3 loop is CASSLRVENTEAFF. Written as DNA, the CDR3 is TGTGCCAGCAGTTTACGTGTAGAGAACACTGAAGCTTTCTTT.

This clone was found many times. The chain uses TRBV5-1 and TRBJ2-7; 8 nucleotides match TRBD1. Looked up from germline, CDR1 is SGHRS and CDR2 is YFSETQ. With 4 bases clipped from V and 4 bases from J, the junction kept 7 bases outside the gene matches. The CDR3 extends over 14 amino acids. For the CDR3, the DNA is TGCGCCAGCAGCCCCGGACAGGGCGTGTACGAGCAGTACTTC. This gives the protein CASSPGQGVYEQYF.

This clone turned up a few times. The V gene is TRBV15, the J gene TRBJ1-5; D gene unclear. The ends were cut back, 0 bases at V and 8 bases at J, with 14 bases in the middle. From germline, CDR1 is LNHNV and CDR2 YYDKDF (reference sequence). The CDR3 length is 15 residues. CDR3 loop: CATSRDLAQIKPQHF. The CDR3 bases are TGTGCCACCAGCAGAGATCTAGCGCAGATTAAGCCCCAGCATTTT.

In its sample, this clone was seen many times. The V call is TRBV6-4, the J call TRBJ2-1; 9 bases fit TRBD1. The CDR3 is 15 residues long. Germline CDR1 and CDR2: MRHNA and SNTAGT. J gave up 2 bases and V 5 bases, and 4 bases lay outside the gene matches. The CDR3 loop is CASSSGTGTYNEQFF. The CDR3 region has the DNA TGTGCCAGCAGTTCCGGGACAGGGACCTACAATGAGCAGTTCTTC.

The chain carries TRBV7-2 and TRBJ2-2, with D perhaps TRBD2 (5 bases). The V gene's germline CDR1 is SGHTA and CDR2 FQGNSA. V lost 11 bases to trimming and J lost 5 bases, with 15 bases between them. The CDR3 consists of 13 residues. The CDR3 loop reads CASLDWITGELFF. The DNA for the CDR3 is TGTGCCTCACTAGACTGGATAACCGGGGAGCTGTTTTTT.

This clone came up many times. J is TRBJ2-6 and V is TRBV6-4, with no clear D. CDR3 length: 16 amino acids. V was clipped by 5 bases and J by 0 bases, with 11 bases between them. The germline V gene has CDR1 MRHNA and CDR2 SNTAGT. In DNA form, the CDR3 reads TGTGCCAGCAGTCCCGGTGTCCGCTCTGGGGCCAACGTCCTGACTTTC. Its translation: CASSPGVRSGANVLTF.